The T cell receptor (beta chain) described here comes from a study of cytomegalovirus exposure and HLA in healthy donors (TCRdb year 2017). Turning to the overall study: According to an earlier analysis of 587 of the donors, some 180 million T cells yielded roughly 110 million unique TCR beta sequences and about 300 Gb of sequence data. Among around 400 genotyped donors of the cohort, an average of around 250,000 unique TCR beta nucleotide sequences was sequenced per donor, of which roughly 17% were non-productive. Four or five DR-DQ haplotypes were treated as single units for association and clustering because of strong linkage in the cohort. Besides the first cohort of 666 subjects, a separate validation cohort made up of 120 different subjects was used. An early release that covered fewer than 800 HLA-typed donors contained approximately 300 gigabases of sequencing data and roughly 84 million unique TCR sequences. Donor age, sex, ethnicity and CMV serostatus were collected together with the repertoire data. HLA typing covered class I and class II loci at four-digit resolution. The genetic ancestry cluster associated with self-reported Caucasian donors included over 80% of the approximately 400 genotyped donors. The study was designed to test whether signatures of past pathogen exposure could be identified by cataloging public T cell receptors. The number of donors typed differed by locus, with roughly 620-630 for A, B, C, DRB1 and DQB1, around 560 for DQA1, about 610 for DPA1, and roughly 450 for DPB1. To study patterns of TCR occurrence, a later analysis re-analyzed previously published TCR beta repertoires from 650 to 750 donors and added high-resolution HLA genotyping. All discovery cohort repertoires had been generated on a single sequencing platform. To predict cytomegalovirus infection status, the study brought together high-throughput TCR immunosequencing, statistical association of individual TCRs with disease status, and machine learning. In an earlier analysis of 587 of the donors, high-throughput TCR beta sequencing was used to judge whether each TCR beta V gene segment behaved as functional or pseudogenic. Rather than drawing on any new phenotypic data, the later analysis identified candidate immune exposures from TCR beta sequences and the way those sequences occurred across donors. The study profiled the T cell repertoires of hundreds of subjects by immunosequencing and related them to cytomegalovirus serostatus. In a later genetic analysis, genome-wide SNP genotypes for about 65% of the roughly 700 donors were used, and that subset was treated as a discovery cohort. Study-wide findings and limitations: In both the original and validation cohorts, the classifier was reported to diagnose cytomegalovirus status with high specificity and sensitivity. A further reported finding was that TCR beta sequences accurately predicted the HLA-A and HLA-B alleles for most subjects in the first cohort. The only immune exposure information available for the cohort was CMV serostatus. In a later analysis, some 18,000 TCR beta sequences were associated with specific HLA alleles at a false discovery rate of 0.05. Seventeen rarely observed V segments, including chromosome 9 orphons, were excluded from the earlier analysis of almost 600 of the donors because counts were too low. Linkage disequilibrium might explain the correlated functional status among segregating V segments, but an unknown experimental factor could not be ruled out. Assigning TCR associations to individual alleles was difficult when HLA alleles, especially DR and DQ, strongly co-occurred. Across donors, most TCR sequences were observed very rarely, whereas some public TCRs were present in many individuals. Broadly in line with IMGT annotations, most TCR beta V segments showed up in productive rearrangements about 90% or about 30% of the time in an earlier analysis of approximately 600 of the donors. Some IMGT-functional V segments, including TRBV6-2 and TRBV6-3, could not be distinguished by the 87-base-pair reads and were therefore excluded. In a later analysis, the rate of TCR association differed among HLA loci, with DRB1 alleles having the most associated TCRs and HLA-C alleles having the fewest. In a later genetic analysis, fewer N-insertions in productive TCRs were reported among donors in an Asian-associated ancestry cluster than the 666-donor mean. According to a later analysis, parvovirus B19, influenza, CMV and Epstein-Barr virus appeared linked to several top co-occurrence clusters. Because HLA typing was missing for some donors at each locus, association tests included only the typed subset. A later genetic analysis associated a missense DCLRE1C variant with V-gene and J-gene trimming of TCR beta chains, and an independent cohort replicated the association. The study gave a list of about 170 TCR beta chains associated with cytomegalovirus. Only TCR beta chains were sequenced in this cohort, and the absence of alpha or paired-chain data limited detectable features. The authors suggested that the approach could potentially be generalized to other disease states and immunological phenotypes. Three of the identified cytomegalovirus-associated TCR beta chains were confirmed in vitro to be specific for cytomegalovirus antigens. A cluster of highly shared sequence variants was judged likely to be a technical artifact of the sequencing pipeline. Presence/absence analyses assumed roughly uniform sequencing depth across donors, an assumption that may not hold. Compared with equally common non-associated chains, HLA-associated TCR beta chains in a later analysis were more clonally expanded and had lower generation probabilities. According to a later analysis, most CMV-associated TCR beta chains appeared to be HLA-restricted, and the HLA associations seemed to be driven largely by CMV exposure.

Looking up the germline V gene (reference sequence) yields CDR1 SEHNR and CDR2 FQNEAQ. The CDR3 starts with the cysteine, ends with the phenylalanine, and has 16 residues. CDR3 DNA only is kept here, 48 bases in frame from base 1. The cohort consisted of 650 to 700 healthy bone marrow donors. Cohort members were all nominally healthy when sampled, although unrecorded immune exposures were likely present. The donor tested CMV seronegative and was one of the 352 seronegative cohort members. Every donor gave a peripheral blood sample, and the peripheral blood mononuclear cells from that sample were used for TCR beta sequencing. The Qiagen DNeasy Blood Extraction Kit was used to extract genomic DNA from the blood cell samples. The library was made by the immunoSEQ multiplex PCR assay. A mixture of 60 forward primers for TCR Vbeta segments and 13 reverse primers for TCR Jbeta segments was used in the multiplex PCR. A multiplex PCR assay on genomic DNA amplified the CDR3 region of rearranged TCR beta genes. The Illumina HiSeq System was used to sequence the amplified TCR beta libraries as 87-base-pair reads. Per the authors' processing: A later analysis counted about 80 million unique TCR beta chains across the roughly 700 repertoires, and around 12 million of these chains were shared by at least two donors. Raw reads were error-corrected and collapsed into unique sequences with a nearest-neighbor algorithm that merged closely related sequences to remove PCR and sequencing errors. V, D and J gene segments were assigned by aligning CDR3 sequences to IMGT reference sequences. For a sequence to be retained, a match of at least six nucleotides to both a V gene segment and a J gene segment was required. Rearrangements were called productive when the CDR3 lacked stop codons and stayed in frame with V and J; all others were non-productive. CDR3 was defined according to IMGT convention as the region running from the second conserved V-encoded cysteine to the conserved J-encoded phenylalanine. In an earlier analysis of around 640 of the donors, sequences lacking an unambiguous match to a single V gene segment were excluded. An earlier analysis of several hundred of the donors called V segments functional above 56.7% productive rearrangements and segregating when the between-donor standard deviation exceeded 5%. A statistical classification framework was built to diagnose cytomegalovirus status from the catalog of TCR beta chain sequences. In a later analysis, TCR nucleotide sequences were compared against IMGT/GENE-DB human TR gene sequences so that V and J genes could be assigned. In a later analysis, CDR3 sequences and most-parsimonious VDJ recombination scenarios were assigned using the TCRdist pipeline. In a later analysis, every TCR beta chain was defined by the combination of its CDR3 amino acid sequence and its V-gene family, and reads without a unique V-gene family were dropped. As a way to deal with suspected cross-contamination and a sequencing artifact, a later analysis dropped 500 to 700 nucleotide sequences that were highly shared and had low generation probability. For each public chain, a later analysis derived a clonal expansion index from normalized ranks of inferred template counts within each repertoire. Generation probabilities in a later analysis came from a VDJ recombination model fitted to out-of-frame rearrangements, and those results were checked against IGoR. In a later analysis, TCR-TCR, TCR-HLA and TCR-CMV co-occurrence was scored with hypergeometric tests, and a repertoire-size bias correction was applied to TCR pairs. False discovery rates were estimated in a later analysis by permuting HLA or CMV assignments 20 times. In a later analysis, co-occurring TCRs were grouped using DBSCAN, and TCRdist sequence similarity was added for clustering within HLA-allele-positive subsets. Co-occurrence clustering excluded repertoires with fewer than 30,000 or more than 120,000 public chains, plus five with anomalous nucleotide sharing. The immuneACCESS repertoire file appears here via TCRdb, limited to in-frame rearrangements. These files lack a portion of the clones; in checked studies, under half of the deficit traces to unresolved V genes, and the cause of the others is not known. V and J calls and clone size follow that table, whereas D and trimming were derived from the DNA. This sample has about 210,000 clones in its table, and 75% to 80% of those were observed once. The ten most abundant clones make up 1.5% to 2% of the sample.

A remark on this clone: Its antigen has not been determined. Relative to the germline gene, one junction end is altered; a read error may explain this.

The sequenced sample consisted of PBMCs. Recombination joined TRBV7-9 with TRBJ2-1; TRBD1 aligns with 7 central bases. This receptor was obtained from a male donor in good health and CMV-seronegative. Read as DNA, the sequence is TGTTCCAGCAGCCCATTAGGGGACAGCTCCTACAATGAGCAGTTCTTC. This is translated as CSSSPLGDSSYNEQFF.